This T cell receptor beta chain was sequenced for a study of molecular identifiers for immune sequencing clone quantification. About the study: Replicate experiments took RNA from about 20,000 or 100,000 naive CD8 cells, divided it five ways and sequenced four.

CDR3 length: 15 amino acids. Per germline, CDR1 SGDLS and CDR2 YYNGEE. Trimming removed 3 bases at V and 1 base at J, with 12 bases between. Notes on the study in general: Spiked Jurkat TCR RNA originating from one cell could reportedly be identified amid some 920,000 naive cells.

A CD8+CD4-CCR7+CD45RA+ phenotype served as the sorting definition for naive CD8 T cells. In the case of this clonotype: Its target is unknown.

As previously described, bulk TCR libraries were made using listed TCR primers. TCRdb reprocessed the PCR reads via MiXCR and lists one record per CDR3 protein. The repertoire consists of fewer than 8,500 distinct CDR3 sequences, with 35% occurring once and the leading ten covering around 6.7%. Sequencing was done on a sample of naive CD8+ T cells from blood, with Jurkat cell RNA spiked in. As for subset: FACS-sorted CD8+CD4-CCR7+CD45RA+ naive T cells. The rearrangement joins TRBV9 to TRBJ2-3; D not certain. The TCR originated in a human donor in good health. Some libraries in this study had Jurkat cell RNA spiked in. CDR3 sequence: CASSAAAWGTDTQYF. The CDR3 DNA reads as TGTGCCAGCAGCGCCGCGGCGTGGGGCACAGATACGCAGTATTTT.